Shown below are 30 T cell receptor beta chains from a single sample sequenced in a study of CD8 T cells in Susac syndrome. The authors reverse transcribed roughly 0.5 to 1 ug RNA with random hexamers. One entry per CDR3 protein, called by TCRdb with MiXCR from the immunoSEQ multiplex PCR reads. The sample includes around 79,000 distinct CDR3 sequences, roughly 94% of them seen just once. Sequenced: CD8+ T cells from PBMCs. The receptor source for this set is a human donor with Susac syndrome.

DNA of the CDR3: TGTGCCAGCAGTCCCCGGGACAGGGGGCTCACAGATACGCAGTATTTT. It encodes CASSPRDRGLTDTQYF. V is TRBV28 and J is TRBJ2-3, with 12 bases fitting TRBD1. CDR1 and CDR2 (germline): MDHEN, SYDVKM. The CDR3 has 16 amino acids. Trimming cost V 5 bases and J 2 bases; bases outside gene matches: 5. Full variable domain (rest looked up from reference TRBV28 and TRBJ2-3): DVKVTQSSRYLVKRTGEKVFLECVQDMDHENMFWYRQDPGLGLRLIYFSYDVKMKEKGDIPEGYSVSREKKERFSLILESASTNQTSMYLCASSPRDRGLTDTQYFGPGTRLTVL.

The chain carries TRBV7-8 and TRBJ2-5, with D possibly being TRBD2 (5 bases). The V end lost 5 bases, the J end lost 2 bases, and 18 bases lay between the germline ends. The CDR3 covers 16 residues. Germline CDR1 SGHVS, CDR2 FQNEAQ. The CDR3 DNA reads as TGTGCCAGCAGCCCCCGGAGGCTAATGACTCAAGAGACCCAGTACTTC. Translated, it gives CASSPRRLMTQETQYF.

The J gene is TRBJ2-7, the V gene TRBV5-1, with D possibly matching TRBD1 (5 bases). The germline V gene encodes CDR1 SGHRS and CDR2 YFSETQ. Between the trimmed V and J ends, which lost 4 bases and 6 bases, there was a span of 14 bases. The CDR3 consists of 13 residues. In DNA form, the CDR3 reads TGCGCCAGCAGCCCGGAAGGGGTCGGCGAGCAGTACTTC. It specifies CASSPEGVGEQYF.

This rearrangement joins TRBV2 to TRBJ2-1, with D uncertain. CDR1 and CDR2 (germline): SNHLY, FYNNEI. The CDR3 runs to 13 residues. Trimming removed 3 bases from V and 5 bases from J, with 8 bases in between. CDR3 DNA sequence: TGTGCCAGCAGTGATAAGTCAAACAATGAGCAGTTCTTC. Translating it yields CASSDKSNNEQFF.

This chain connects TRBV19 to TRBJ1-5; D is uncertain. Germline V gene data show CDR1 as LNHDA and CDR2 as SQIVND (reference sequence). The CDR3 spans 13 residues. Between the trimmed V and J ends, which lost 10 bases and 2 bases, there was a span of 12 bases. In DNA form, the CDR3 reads TGTGCCACCCAGAATGGGGGCAATCAGCCCCAGCATTTT. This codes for CATQNGGNQPQHF. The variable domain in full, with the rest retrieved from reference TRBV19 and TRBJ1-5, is DGGITQSPKYLFRKEGQNVTLSCEQNLNHDAMYWYRQDPGQGLRLIYYSQIVNDFQKGDIAEGYSVSREKKESFPLTVTSAQKNPTAFYLCATQNGGNQPQHFGDGTRLSIL.

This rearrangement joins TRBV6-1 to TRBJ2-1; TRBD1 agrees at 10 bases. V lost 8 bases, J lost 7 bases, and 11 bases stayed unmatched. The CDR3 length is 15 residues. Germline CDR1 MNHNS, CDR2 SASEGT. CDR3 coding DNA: TGTGCCAGCCTCTTCACTAGGGACAGGGGTAATGAGCAGTTCTTC. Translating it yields CASLFTRDRGNEQFF.

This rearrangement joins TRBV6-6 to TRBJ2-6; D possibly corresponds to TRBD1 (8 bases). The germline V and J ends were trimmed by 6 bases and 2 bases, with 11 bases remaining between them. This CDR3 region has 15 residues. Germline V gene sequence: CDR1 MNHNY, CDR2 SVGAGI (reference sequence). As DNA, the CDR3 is TGTGCCAGCAGACAGGGGGGGCCTGGGGCCAACGTCCTGACTTTC. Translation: CASRQGGPGANVLTF.

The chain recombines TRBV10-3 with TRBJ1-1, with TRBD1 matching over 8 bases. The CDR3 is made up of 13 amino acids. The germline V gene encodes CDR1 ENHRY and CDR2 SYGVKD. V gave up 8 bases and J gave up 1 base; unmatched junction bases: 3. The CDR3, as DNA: TGTGCCATCTGGGGGACAGGGAACACTGAAGCTTTCTTT. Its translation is CAIWGTGNTEAFF.

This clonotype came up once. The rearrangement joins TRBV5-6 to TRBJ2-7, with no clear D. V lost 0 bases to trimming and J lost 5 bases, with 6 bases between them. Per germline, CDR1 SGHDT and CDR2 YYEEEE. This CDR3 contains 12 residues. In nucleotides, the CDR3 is TGTGCCAGCAGCTTGGGAGTCCACGAGCAGTACTTC. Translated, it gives CASSLGVHEQYF.

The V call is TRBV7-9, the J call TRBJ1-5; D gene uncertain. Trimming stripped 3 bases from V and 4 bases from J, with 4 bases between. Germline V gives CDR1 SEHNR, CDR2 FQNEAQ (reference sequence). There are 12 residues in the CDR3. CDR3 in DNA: TGTGCCAGCAGCTTCCAGAATCAGCCCCAGCATTTT. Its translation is CASSFQNQPQHF.

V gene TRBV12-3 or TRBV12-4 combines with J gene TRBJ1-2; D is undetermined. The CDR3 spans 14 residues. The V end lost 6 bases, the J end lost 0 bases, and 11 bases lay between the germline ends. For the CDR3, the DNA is TGTGCCAGCAGCCTCGACTGGACTAACTATGGCTACACCTTC. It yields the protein CASSLDWTNYGYTF.

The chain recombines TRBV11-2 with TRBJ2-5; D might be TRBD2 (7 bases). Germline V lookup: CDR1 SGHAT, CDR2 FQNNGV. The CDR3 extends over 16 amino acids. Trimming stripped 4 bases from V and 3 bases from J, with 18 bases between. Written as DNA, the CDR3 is TGTGCCAGCAGCTCGTTCGTAGGGGGGGAGGAAGAGACCCAGTACTTC. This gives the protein CASSSFVGGEEETQYF.

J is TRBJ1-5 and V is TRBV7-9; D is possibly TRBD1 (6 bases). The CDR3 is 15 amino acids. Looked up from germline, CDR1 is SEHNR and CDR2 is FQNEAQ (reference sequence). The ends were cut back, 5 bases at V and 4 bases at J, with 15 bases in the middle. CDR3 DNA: TGTGCCAGCAGCCCACCGGGACAAGCTAATCAGCCCCAGCATTTT. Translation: CASSPPGQANQPQHF.

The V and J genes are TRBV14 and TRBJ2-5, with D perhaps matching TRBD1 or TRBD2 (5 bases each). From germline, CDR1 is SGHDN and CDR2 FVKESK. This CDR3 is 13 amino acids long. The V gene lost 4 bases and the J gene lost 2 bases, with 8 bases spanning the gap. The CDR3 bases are TGTGCCAGCAGCCGAGAGGGGCAAGAGACCCAGTACTTC. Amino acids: CASSREGQETQYF.

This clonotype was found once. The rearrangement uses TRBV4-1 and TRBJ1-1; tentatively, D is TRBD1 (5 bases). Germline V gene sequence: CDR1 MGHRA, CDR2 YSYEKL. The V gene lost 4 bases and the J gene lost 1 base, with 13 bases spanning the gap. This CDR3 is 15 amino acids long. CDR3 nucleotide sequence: TGCGCCAGCAGCCCTAGTCGGGGCTCGAACACTGAAGCTTTCTTT. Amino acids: CASSPSRGSNTEAFF.

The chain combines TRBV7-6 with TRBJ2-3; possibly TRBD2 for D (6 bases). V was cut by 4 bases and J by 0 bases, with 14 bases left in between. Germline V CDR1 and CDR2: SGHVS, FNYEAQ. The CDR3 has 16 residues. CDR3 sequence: CASSSGTFSSTDTQYF. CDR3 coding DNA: TGTGCCAGCAGCTCTGGGACTTTTTCTAGCACAGATACGCAGTATTTT.

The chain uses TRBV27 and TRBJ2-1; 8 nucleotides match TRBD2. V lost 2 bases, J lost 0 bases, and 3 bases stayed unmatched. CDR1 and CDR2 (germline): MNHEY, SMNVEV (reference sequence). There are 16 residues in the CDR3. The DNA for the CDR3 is TGTGCCAGCAGTTTAAGCGGGGGCAGCTCCTACAATGAGCAGTTCTTC. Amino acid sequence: CASSLSGGSSYNEQFF.

In DNA form, the CDR3 reads TGTGCCAGCAGCTGGTGGACAGGGAACTCCTACGAGCAGTACTTC. Its translation: CASSWWTGNSYEQYF. The gene calls are TRBV5-6 and TRBJ2-7; 8 bases line up with TRBD1. The V gene's germline CDR1 is SGHDT and CDR2 YYEEEE. The J segment lost 0 bases and the V segment lost 3 bases, leaving 5 bases of the junction unmatched. This CDR3 region has 15 residues.

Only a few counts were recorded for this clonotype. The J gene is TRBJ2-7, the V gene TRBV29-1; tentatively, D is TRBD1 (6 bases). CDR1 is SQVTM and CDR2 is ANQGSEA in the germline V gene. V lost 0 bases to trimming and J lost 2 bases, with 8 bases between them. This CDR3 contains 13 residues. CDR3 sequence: CSVEEDRPYEQYF. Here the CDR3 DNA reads TGCAGCGTTGAAGAGGACAGACCCTACGAGCAGTACTTC.

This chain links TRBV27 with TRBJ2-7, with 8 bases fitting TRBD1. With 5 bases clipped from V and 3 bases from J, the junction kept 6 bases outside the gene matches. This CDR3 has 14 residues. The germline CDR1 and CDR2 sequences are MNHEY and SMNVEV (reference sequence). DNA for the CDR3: TGTGCCAGCAGTCCGGACAGGGCCGACTACGAGCAGTACTTC. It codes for CASSPDRADYEQYF.

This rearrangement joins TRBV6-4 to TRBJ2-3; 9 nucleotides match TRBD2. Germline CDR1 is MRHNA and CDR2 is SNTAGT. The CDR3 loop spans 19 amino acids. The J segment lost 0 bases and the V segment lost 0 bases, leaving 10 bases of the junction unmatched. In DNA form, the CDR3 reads TGTGCCAGCAGTGACTCCGAATACAGCGGGGGGTATAGCACAGATACGCAGTATTTT. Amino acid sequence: CASSDSEYSGGYSTDTQYF.

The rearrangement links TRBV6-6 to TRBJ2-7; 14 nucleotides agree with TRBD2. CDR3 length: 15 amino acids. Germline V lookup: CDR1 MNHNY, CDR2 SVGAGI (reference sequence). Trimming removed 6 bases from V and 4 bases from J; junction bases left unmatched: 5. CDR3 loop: CASSHGTSGGYEQYF. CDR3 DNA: TGTGCCAGCAGCCACGGGACTAGCGGGGGTTACGAGCAGTACTTC.

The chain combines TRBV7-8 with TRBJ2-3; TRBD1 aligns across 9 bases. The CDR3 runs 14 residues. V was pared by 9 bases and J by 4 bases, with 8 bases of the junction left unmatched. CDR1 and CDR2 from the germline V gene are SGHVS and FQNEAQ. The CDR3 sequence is CASRYRGQADTQYF. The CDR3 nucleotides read TGTGCCAGTCGATACAGGGGGCAGGCAGATACGCAGTATTTT.

The CDR3 loop reads CASSPAGGYQPQHF. In DNA, the CDR3 is TGTGCCAGCAGCCCGGCAGGCGGCTATCAGCCCCAGCATTTT. The V gene is TRBV7-9, the J gene TRBJ1-5, with D hard to call. Germline V gene sequence: CDR1 SEHNR, CDR2 FQNEAQ (reference sequence). V was pared by 5 bases and J by 5 bases, with 13 bases between. The CDR3 loop spans 14 amino acids.

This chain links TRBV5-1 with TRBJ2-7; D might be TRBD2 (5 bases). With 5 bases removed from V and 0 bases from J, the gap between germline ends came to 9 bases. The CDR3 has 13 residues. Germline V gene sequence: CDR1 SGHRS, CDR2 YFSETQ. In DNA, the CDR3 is TGCGCCAGCAGAGAGGGAAGCTCCTACGAGCAGTACTTC. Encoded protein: CASREGSSYEQYF.

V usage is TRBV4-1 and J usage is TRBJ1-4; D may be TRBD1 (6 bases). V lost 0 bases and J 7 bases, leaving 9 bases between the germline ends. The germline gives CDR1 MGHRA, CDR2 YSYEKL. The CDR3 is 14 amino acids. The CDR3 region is CASSQDRGGEKLFF. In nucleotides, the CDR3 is TGCGCCAGCAGCCAAGACAGGGGAGGTGAAAAACTGTTTTTT.

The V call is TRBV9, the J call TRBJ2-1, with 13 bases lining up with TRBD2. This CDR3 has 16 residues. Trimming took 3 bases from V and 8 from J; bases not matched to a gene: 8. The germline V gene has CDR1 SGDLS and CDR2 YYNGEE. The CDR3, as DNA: TGTGCCAGCAGCGGAACTAGCGGGGGGGCCTGGTATGAGCAGTTCTTC. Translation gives CASSGTSGGAWYEQFF.

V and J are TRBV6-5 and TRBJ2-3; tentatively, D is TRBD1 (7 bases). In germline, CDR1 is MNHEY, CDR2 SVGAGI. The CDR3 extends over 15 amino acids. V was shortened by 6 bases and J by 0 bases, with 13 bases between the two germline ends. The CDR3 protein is CASRRDSGSTDTQYF. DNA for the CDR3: TGTGCCAGCAGACGGGACAGCGGGAGCACAGATACGCAGTATTTT.

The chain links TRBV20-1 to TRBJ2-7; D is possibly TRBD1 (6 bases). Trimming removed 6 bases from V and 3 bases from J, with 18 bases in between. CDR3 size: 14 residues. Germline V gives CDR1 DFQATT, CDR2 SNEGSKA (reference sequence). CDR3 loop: CSAEALDRNYEQYF. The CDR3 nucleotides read TGCAGTGCCGAAGCTTTGGACAGAAACTACGAGCAGTACTTC.

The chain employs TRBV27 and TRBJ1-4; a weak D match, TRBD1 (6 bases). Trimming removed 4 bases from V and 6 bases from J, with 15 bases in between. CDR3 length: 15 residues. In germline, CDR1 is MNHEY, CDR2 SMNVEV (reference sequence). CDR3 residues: CASSSLGGPDEKLFF. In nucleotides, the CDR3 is TGTGCCAGCAGTTCCCTCGGGGGGCCTGATGAAAAACTGTTTTTT.